These 24 T cell receptor beta chains originate from one sample sequenced in a study of blood T cells in healthy people across ages. For the second PCR, which ran for about 7 to 12 cycles, a sample-barcoded 5' primer and a J-beta primer mix were used. One entry per CDR3 protein results from TCRdb running MiXCR on the 5' RACE reads. The table lists roughly 1.4 million distinct CDR3 sequences, around 59% of them singletons. Sequencing used blood. All receptors come from a man in his late teens or twenties in good health.

The chain carries TRBV29-1 and TRBJ2-7, with 9 bases lining up with TRBD1. The germline V gene has CDR1 SQVTM and CDR2 ANQGSEA. V lost 6 bases, J lost 4 bases, and 7 bases stayed unmatched. The length of the CDR3 is 13 residues. Here the CDR3 DNA reads TGCAGCGTGGGGGGACAGGGAAGGTACGAGCAGTACTTC. It specifies CSVGGQGRYEQYF.

The J gene is TRBJ2-1, the V gene TRBV20-1; the D gene could be TRBD1 or TRBD2 (5 bases each). The CDR3 contains 12 residues. Per the germline V gene, CDR1 is DFQATT and CDR2 is SNEGSKA (reference sequence). V gave up 5 bases and J gave up 4 bases, with 9 bases separating them. For the CDR3, the DNA is TGCAGTGCTCGGGACGGGTACAATGAGCAGTTCTTC. Protein product: CSARDGYNEQFF.

The V call is TRBV7-9, the J call TRBJ2-7, with 9 nucleotides matching TRBD2. This CDR3 comprises 18 residues. V lost 0 bases and J lost 5; bases outside the gene matches: 14. CDR1 is SEHNR and CDR2 is FQNEAQ in the germline V gene (reference sequence). CDR3 residues: CASSLAKRGLAGPDEQYF. CDR3 DNA: TGTGCCAGCAGCTTAGCGAAAAGGGGGCTAGCGGGACCCGACGAGCAGTACTTC.

The rearrangement uses TRBV6-2 or TRBV6-3 and TRBJ2-2, with 9 bases aligning to TRBD1. V dropped 4 bases and J dropped 7; count of bases not matched to a gene: 13. This CDR3 has 17 residues. CDR1 is MNHEY and CDR2 is SVGEGT in the germline V gene. CDR3 loop: CASSSVPGQGVHGELFF. DNA for the CDR3: TGTGCCAGCAGTTCCGTCCCGGGACAGGGTGTCCACGGGGAGCTGTTTTTT.

This clonotype was observed many times. J is TRBJ1-2 and V is TRBV27; TRBD1 agrees at 7 bases. Germline lookup yields CDR1 MNHEY and CDR2 SMNVEV (reference sequence). Unmatched junction bases numbered 4, after V lost 6 bases and J lost 6 bases. The CDR3 runs to 12 residues. As DNA, the CDR3 is TGTGCCAGCAGCCTCACAGGGGATGGCTACACCTTC. Translating gives CASSLTGDGYTF.

The CDR3 nucleotides read TGTGCCAGCAGTACTAGGAAGCAGGGGAGGGGGGAGCAGTACTTC. The encoded protein is CASSTRKQGRGEQYF. The chain recombines TRBV12-3 or TRBV12-4 with TRBJ2-7; D is possibly TRBD2 (7 bases). This CDR3 has 15 amino acids. The V end was cut by 5 bases, the J end by 7 bases, with 21 bases between.

The rearrangement joins TRBV6-5 to TRBJ2-7, with D unresolved. Trimming took off 0 bases at V and 2 bases at J, with 20 bases between the two ends. Germline V gives CDR1 MNHEY, CDR2 SVGAGI. The CDR3 is 18 residues long. CDR3 protein: CASSYSKSVRKRTYEQYF. The CDR3 nucleotides are TGTGCCAGCAGTTACTCGAAGTCGGTCCGGAAAAGAACCTACGAGCAGTACTTC.

The genes are TRBV20-1 and TRBJ1-4; weak D call: TRBD1 (5 bases). Per the germline V gene, CDR1 is DFQATT and CDR2 is SNEGSKA (reference sequence). Trimming left V 6 bases short and J 3 bases short, with 14 bases between. CDR3 length equals 14 residues. The CDR3 DNA is TGCAGTGCGATCCCGACAGTACCTAATGAAAAACTGTTTTTT. This translates into CSAIPTVPNEKLFF.

The chain is built from TRBV10-1 and TRBJ2-3; 9 bases agree with TRBD2. CDR3 length equals 15 residues. With 4 bases clipped from V and 4 bases from J, the junction kept 6 bases outside the gene matches. Germline values: CDR1 WNHNN, CDR2 SYGVQD (reference sequence). DNA for the CDR3: TGCGCCAGCAGTGGACTAGCGGACCTCCCAGATACGCAGTATTTT. This encodes CASSGLADLPDTQYF.

This clonotype was seen once. The chain has TRBV6-1 and TRBJ2-3; TRBD2 matches 8 bases. The CDR3 is 19 amino acids. Germline CDR1 MNHNS, CDR2 SASEGT. Trimming removed 7 bases from V and 0 bases from J; junction bases left unmatched: 18. CDR3 protein: CASTTLVVAGRPSTDTQYF. For the CDR3, the DNA is TGTGCCAGCACTACCCTGGTTGTAGCGGGACGACCTAGCACAGATACGCAGTATTTT.

This clonotype showed up just a few times. In nucleotides, the CDR3 is TGTGCCAGCAGCCCCAGGCGGGACAGGGGGAAGACCCAGTACTTC. It is translated as CASSPRRDRGKTQYF. The chain carries TRBV7-2 and TRBJ2-5; 11 bases fit TRBD1. V shed 5 bases, J shed 6 bases, and the junction held 8 bases outside the gene matches. Per the germline V gene, CDR1 is SGHTA and CDR2 is FQGNSA. The CDR3 has 15 amino acids. The full variable domain, completed using reference TRBV7-2 and TRBJ2-5, is GAGVSQSPSNKVTEKGKDVELRCDPISGHTALYWYRQSLGQGLEFLIYFQGNSAPDKSGLPSDRFSAERTGGSVSTLTIQRTQQEDSAVYLCASSPRRDRGKTQYFGPGTRLLVL.

The chain combines TRBV7-9 with TRBJ2-5, with 10 bases that match TRBD1. Germline trimming cut 6 bases from V and 1 base from J; bases unmatched to any gene: 2. This CDR3 comprises 14 residues. CDR1 is SEHNR and CDR2 is FQNEAQ in the germline V gene (reference sequence). Here the CDR3 reads CASRGTGAQETQYF. DNA for the CDR3: TGTGCCAGCAGGGGGACAGGGGCCCAAGAGACCCAGTACTTC.

The V and J genes are TRBV20-1 and TRBJ2-3; 8 nucleotides agree with TRBD2. CDR1 is DFQATT, CDR2 SNEGSKA, per germline (reference sequence). This CDR3 contains 16 residues. V lost 0 bases, J lost 2 bases, and 7 bases stayed unmatched. The CDR3 loop reads CSARDFRRGDTDTQYF. The CDR3 DNA reads TGCAGTGCTAGAGATTTTCGGCGGGGGGACACAGATACGCAGTATTTT.

Only one count was recorded for this clonotype. The J gene is TRBJ1-4, the V gene TRBV4-1, with 7 bases that match TRBD1. Germline assignment: CDR1 MGHRA and CDR2 YSYEKL. The CDR3 loop spans 14 amino acids. V dropped 3 bases and J dropped 12; count of bases not matched to a gene: 10. The CDR3 region is CASSQWTGPGELFF. The CDR3 DNA reads TGCGCCAGCAGCCAGTGGACAGGCCCCGGCGAACTGTTTTTT.

The J gene is TRBJ2-1, the V gene TRBV6-2 or TRBV6-3; D ambiguous. The CDR3 loop spans 11 amino acids. V lost 5 bases, J lost 10 bases, and 9 bases lay in between. In germline, CDR1 is MNHEY, CDR2 SVGEGT. The CDR3 sequence is CASSRTGEQFF. DNA for the CDR3: TGTGCCAGCAGTCGAACTGGCGAGCAGTTCTTC.

This sequence joins TRBV6-5 and TRBJ1-5; no clear D gene. Germline V gene data show CDR1 as MNHEY and CDR2 as SVGAGI. The germline V and J ends were trimmed by 2 bases and 7 bases, with 9 bases remaining between them. The CDR3 has 13 residues. CDR3 nucleotide sequence: TGTGCCAGCAGTTACCGACTTGCGCAGCCCCAGCATTTT. Translating it yields CASSYRLAQPQHF.

This clonotype was detected only a few times. The genes are TRBV5-1 and TRBJ1-5; D might be TRBD1 (5 bases). V was shortened by 5 bases and J by 4 bases, with 10 bases between the two germline ends. This CDR3 region has 13 residues. In germline, CDR1 is SGHRS, CDR2 YFSETQ. Here the CDR3 DNA reads TGCGCCAGCAGGAAGACAGAAAATCAGCCCCAGCATTTT. This sequence encodes CASRKTENQPQHF.

The V and J genes are TRBV10-2 and TRBJ2-4; 7 positions match TRBD2. Near its end, the DNA agrees better with TRBJ2-7, so the J call may be wrong. CDR1 WSHSY and CDR2 SAAADI come from the germline V gene. This CDR3 is built from 13 residues. Written as DNA, the CDR3 is TGCGCCAGCAGTGACAGCGGGACTGGCGAGCAGTACTTC. Protein: CASSDSGTGEQYF.

The V gene is TRBV12-3 or TRBV12-4, the J gene TRBJ2-6; D is undetermined. Trimming cost V 0 bases and J 2 bases, with 8 bases left between them. The CDR3 has 16 residues. In DNA form, the CDR3 reads TGTGCCAGCAGTTTAGCTTTTGGAGCTGGGGCCAACGTCCTGACTTTC. It is translated as CASSLAFGAGANVLTF.

The chain combines TRBV4-2 with TRBJ1-2; D might be TRBD1 (5 bases). The CDR3 runs to 15 residues. Germline CDR1 LGHNA, CDR2 YNFKEQ. V lost 1 base and J lost 2, with 11 bases in between. CDR3 in DNA: TGTGCCAGCAGCCAAGGGCCAGGGAACAACTATGGCTACACCTTC. Translating it yields CASSQGPGNNYGYTF.

The gene calls are TRBV5-1 and TRBJ1-2, with D unclear. This CDR3 has 14 residues. Germline lookup yields CDR1 SGHRS and CDR2 YFSETQ. V lost 4 bases and J lost 0, with 10 bases in between. This chain's CDR3 is CASSRDYPNYGYTF. The CDR3 DNA follows: TGCGCCAGCAGCCGAGATTACCCTAACTATGGCTACACCTTC.

This clonotype was observed a few times. The genes are TRBV29-1 and TRBJ2-5; maybe TRBD1 (5 bases). Per the germline V gene, CDR1 is SQVTM and CDR2 is ANQGSEA. V shed 4 bases and J shed 5 bases, with 11 bases lying between them. The CDR3 loop spans 12 amino acids. CDR3 coding DNA: TGCAGCGTTGTCCAGGGCTTGGAGACCCAGTACTTC. Its translation: CSVVQGLETQYF.

This clonotype appeared a few times. The chain joins TRBV2 to TRBJ1-2, with 9 bases that match TRBD1. Looked up from germline, CDR1 is SNHLY and CDR2 is FYNNEI. CDR3 length equals 14 residues. Trimming removed 7 bases from V and 0 bases from J; junction bases left unmatched: 3. This CDR3 is CASTGQGTNYGYTF. CDR3 nucleotides: TGTGCCAGCACGGGACAGGGAACTAACTATGGCTACACCTTC.

This clonotype occurred a few times. The V gene is TRBV20-1, the J gene TRBJ2-1; perhaps TRBD1 as D (5 bases). The V and J ends lost 5 bases and 0 bases respectively, with 17 bases between them. The CDR3 runs 16 residues. The germline gives CDR1 DFQATT, CDR2 SNEGSKA (reference sequence). The CDR3 spells CSAGDSWGRSYNEQFF. The DNA for the CDR3 is TGCAGTGCTGGGGATTCGTGGGGCCGCTCCTACAATGAGCAGTTCTTC.